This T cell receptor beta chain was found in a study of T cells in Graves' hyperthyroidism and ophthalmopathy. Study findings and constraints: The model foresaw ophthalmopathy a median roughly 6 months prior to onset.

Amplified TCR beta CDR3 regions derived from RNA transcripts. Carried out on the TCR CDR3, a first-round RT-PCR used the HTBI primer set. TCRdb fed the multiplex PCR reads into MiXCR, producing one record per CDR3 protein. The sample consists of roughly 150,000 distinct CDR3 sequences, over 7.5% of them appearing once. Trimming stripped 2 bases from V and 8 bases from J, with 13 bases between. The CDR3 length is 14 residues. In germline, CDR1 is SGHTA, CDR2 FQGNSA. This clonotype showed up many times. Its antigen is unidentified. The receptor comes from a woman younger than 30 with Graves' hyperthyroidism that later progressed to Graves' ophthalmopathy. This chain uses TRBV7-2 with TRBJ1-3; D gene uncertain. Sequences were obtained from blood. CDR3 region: CASSLWGPGDTIYF. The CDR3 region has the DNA TGTGCCAGCAGCTTATGGGGTCCTGGGGACACCATATATTTT.